This T cell receptor beta chain was identified during a study of beta chain features in type 1 diabetes. Cells sorted by CD45RO/CCR7/CD25/CD127/CD95/CD27 comprised CD4+ naive, central memory, regulatory and stem cell-like memory cells. Expressed TCRB transcripts were sequenced after all isolated RNA was converted to cDNA. This table comes from immunoSEQ multiplex PCR, and its TCRdb copy is limited to in-frame clones, with some not included. The sample carries about 370,000 clones, over 13% recorded once. This clone was seen more than once but under ten times. Germline and junction disagree at one end, which may indicate a read error. This CDR3 contains 15 residues. Germline V gene lookup returns CDR1 SSHAT and CDR2 FNYEAQ (reference sequence).

The specimen sequenced was naive CD4+ T cells from blood. The sequence derives from a woman younger than 35 in good health. This rearrangement joins TRBV7-7 to TRBJ2-5; 8 bases match TRBD2. CDR3 sequence (DNA): TGTGCTAGCAGCTTAACTAGCGGCATGCAAGAGACCCAGTACTTC. Encoded protein: CASSLTSGMQETQYF.